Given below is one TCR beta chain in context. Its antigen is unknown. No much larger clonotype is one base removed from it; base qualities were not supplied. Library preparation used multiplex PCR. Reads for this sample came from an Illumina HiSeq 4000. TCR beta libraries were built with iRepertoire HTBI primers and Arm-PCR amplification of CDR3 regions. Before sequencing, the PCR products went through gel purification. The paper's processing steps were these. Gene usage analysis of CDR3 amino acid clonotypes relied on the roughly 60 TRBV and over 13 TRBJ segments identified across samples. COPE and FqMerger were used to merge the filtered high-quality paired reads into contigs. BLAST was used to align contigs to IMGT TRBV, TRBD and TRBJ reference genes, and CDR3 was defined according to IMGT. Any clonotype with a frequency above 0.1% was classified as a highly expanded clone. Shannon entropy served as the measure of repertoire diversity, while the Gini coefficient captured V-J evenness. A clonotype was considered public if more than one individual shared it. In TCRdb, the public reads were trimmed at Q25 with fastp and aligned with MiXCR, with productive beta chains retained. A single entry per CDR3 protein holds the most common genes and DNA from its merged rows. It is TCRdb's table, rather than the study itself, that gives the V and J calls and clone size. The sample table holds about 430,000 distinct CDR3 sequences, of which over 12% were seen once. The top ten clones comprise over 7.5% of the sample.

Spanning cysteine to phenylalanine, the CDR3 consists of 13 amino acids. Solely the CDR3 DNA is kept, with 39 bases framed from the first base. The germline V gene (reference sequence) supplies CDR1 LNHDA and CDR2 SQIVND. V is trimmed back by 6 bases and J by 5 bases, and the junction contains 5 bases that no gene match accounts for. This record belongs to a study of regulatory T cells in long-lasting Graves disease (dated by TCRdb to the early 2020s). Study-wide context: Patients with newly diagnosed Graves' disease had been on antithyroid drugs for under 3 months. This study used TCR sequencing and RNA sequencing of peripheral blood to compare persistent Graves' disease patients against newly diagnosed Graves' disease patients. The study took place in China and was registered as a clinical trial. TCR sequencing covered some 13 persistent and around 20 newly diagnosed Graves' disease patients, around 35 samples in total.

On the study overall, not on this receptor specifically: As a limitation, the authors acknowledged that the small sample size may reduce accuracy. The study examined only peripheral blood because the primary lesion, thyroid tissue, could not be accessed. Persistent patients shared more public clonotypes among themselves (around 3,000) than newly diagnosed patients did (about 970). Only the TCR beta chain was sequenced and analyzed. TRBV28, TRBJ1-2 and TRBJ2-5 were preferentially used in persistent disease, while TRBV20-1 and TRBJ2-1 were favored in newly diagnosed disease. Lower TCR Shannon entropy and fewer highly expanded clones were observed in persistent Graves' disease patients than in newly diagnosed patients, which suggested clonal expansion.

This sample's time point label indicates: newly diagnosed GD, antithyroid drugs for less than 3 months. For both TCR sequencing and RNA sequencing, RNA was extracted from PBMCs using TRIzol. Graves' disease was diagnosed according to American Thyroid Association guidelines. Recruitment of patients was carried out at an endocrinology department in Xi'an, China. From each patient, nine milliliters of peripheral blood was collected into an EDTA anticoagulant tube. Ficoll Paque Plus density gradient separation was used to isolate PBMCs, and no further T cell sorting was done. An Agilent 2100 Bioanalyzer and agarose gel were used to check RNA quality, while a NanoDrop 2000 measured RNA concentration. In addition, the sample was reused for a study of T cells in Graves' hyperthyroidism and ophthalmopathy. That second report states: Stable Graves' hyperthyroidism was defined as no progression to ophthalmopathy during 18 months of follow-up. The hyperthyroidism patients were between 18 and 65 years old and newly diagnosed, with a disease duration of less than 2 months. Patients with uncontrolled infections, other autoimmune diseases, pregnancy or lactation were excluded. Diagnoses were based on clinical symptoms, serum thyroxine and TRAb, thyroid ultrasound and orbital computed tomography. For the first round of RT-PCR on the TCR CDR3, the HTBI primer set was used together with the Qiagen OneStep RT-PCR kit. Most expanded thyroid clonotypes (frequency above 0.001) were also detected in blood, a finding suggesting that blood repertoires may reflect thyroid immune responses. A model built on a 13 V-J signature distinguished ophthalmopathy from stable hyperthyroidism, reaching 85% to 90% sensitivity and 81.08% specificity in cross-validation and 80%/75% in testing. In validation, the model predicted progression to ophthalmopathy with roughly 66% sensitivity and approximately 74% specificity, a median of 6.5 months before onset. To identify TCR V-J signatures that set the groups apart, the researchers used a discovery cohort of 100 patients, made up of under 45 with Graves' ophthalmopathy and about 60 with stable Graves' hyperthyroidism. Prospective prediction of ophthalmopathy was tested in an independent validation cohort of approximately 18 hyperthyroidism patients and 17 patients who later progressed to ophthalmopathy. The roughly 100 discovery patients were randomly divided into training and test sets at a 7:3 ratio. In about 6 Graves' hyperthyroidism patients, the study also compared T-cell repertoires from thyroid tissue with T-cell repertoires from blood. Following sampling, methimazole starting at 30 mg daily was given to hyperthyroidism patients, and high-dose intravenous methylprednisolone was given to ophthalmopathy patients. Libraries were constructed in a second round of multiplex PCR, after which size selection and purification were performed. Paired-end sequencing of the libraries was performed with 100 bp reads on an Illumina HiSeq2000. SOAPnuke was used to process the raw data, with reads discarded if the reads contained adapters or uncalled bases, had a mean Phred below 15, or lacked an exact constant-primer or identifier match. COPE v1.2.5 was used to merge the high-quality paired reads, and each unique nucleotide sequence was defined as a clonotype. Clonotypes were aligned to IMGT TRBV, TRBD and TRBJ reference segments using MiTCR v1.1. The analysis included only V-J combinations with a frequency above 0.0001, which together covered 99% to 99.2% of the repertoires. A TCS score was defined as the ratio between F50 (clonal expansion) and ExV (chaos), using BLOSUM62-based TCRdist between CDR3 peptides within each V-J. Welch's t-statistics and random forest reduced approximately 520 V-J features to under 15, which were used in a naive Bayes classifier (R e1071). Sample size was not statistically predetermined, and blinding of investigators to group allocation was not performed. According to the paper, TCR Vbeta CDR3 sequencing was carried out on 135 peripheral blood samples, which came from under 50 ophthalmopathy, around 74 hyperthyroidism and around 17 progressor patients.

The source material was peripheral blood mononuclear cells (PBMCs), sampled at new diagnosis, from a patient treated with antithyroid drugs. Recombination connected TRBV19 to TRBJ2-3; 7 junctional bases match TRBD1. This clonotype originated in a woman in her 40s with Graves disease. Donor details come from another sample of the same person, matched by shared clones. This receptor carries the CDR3 CASSDRAVDTQYF. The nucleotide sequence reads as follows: TGTGCCAGTAGCGACAGGGCGGTAGATACGCAGTATTTT.